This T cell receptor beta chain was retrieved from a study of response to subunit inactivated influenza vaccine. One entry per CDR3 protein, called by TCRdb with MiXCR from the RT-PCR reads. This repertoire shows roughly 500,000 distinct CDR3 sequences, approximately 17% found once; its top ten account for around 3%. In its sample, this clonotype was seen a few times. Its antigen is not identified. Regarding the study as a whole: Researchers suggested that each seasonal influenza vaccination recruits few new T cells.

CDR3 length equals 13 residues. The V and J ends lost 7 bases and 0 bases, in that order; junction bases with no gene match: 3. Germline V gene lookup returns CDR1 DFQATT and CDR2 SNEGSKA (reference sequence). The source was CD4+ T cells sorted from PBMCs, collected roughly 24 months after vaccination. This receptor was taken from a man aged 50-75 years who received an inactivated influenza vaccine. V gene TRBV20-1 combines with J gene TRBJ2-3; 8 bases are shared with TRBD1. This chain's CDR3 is CSGRTGSTDTQYF. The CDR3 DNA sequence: TGCAGTGGTCGGACAGGGAGCACAGATACGCAGTATTTT.